This TCR beta chain stems from a study of cytomegalovirus exposure and HLA in healthy donors. Study context: Drawn from HLA-typed donors, roughly 87 million unique TCRs were held in an early data release.

CDR1 SGDLS and CDR2 YYNGEE come from the germline V gene. The CDR3 has 14 amino acids. The V and J ends lost 0 bases and 3 bases, in that order; junction bases with no gene match: 1. Study-wide findings and caveats: Most observed TCR sequences were rare, whereas some public TCRs were detected in many donors.

Researchers ran the PCR with 60 Vbeta and 13 Jbeta primers. Some clones are missing from TCRdb's copy, which holds only in-frame ones; the method was immunoSEQ multiplex PCR. The sample shows approximately 140,000 clones, around 75% of them seen only once. This clone was detected only a few times. What it recognizes is unknown. The sample consisted of PBMCs. J is TRBJ2-7 and V is TRBV9; 9 bases align to TRBD1. The TCR originated in a woman between 18 and 29 years old in good health and CMV-seronegative. Written as DNA, the CDR3 is TGTGCCAGCAGCGTAGGGGACAGGGACTACGAGCAGTACTTC. Translating it yields CASSVGDRDYEQYF.